Here is one T cell receptor beta chain with its context. What it binds is unknown. Germline-derived CDR1 and CDR2 are LGHNA and YNFKEQ. With 3 bases clipped from V and 6 bases from J, the junction kept 9 bases outside the gene matches. The CDR3 runs to 17 residues. Data came from immunoSEQ multiplex PCR; TCRdb stores just in-frame clones and leaves some out. The sample records approximately 5,000 clones, roughly 70% being singletons. The sample is drawn from a study of CD8 T cell repertoires and HIV-1 epitope variants. Study overall: Separate wells received one of Twenty-five Gag or Nef variant peptides. Separate from the cultures, 1M uncultured T cells served as baseline.

Points from the study as a whole: Beta chains alone show antigen proliferation, not cytokine profile or function. Roughly nine antigen-specific TCR beta clonotypes were found; roughly 6 seemed cross-reactive to variants.

Sample: cultured CD8+ T cells derived from PBMCs. The source of this sequence is a male donor with HIV. V and J are TRBV4-2 and TRBJ1-4, with 11 nucleotides matching TRBD1. The CDR3 is CASSQRRPGQGDEKLFF. The CDR3 region has the DNA TGTGCCAGCAGCCAGAGGCGCCCGGGACAGGGGGATGAAAAACTGTTTTTT.